This T cell receptor (beta chain) emerged from a study of Graves' ophthalmopathy and Graves' hyperthyroidism. Turning to the study itself: There was a collection of peripheral blood at initial diagnosis, before any treatment. Points from the study as a whole: The study's model predicted ophthalmopathy progression at approximately 70% sensitivity and 72% to 75% specificity. Among expanded thyroid clonotypes above 0.001 frequency, most also occurred in blood.

V lost 4 bases to trimming and J lost 0 bases; unmatched junction nucleotides: 7. Germline CDR1 ENHRY, CDR2 SYGVKD. There are 17 residues in the CDR3. Amplifying from RNA transcripts, the study obtained TCR beta CDR3 regions. RT-PCR with HTBI primers came first, then second-round multiplex PCR. TCRdb redid the calling of the multiplex PCR reads with MiXCR, one entry per CDR3 protein. The table has more than 550,000 distinct CDR3 sequences, over 40% seen once. Comment on this clonotype: Its antigen is not identified.

The sequenced sample was peripheral blood. The genes are TRBV10-3 and TRBJ1-1, with 11 positions matching TRBD1. The sequence came from an adult man with Graves' ophthalmopathy. The CDR3 region has the DNA TGTGCCATCAGTGCCCCGGGACAGGGGGTGTTGAACACTGAAGCTTTCTTT. As protein: CAISAPGQGVLNTEAFF.